This is a list of T cell receptor beta chains from one sample in a study of blood T cell repertoires in COVID-19. Assay: immunoSEQ multiplex PCR; the TCRdb copy retains only in-frame clones and omits some. Of about 150,000 clones in the sample, about 90% were seen once. Sequencing was performed on peripheral blood. The receptors were sampled from a man aged 45 to 65 with acute or convalescent COVID-19. Both conserved end residues are part of each CDR3. D genes are given only for firm matches. Clone size is given for some rows only: seen once, a few or many times, or a class if the clone is expanded.

TGCGCCAGCAGCTTGGAGTGGCGGGAGGTCGATGAGCAGTTCTTC,CASSLEWREVDEQFF,TRBJ2-1,TRBD2,TRBV5-1,NA
TGCGCCAGCAGCCCCCAAACCGGGACAGGGACAGCTCGGCGCTACAATGAGCAGTTCTTC,CASSPQTGTGTARRYNEQFF,TRBJ2-1,TRBD1,TRBV4-1,NA
TGCGCCAGCAGCTTCCCAGGGGAGAACACTGAAGCTTTCTTT,CASSFPGENTEAFF,TRBJ1-1,NA,TRBV5-1,NA
TGTGCCAGCAGCTTGGACAGGGGCGACGAGCAGTACTTC,CASSLDRGDEQYF,TRBJ2-7,TRBD1,TRBV7-2,once
TGTGCCTCATCTAAAGGGGGGGGTTTTTCACCCCTCCACTTT,CASSKGGGFSPLHF,TRBJ1-6,NA,TRBV10-3,NA
TGTGCCAGCAGACAGGGTTCGAACACCGGGGAGCTGTTTTTT,CASRQGSNTGELFF,TRBJ2-2,NA,TRBV7-2,NA
TGTGCCAGCAGCCTCCCGAGGACAGGGGTTAGCAATCAGCCCCAGCATTTT,CASSLPRTGVSNQPQHF,TRBJ1-5,TRBD1,TRBV28,NA
TGTGCCAGCTCACCCCAGAGGACTAGCGGGGGCGAGCAGTACTTC,CASSPQRTSGGEQYF,TRBJ2-7,TRBD2,TRBV18,NA
TGTGCCAGCAGCTCCGGGACTAGCGTATCAAATGAGCAGTTCTTC,CASSSGTSVSNEQFF,TRBJ2-1,TRBD2,TRBV7-6,NA
TGTGCCACCAGCAGAGATTTTGGAGGGACCGGGGAGCTGTTTTTT,CATSRDFGGTGELFF,TRBJ2-2,NA,TRBV15,NA
TGTGCCAGCAGACGTGGGGGGAGCACAGATACGCAGTATTTT,CASRRGGSTDTQYF,TRBJ2-3,NA,TRBV6-5,NA
TGTGCCAGCTCACCACTTGCTGCGGGAGGCACAGATACGCAGTATTTT,CASSPLAAGGTDTQYF,TRBJ2-3,TRBD2,TRBV18,few
TGTGCCAGCAGCTTACTTGGGGGGAAACAAGAGACCCAGTACTTC,CASSLLGGKQETQYF,TRBJ2-5,NA,TRBV7-3,NA
TGTGCCAGCTCAGAGACAATTCAAGAGACCCAGTACTTC,CASSETIQETQYF,TRBJ2-5,NA,TRBV18,NA
TGTGCCAGCAAAGGACAGGGGGACACCGGGGAGCTGTTTTTT,CASKGQGDTGELFF,TRBJ2-2,TRBD1,TRBV6-4,NA
TGTGCCAGTAGTATCCAGGACACGGGCGGTGAAGCTTTCTTT,CASSIQDTGGEAFF,TRBJ1-1,NA,TRBV19,NA
TGCGCCAGCAGCTTGGCGACTGGCTCTGGAAACACCATATATTTT,CASSLATGSGNTIYF,TRBJ1-3,NA,TRBV5-1,NA
TGTGCCAGCAGCTCCCAGGCGGGAGTCTACAATGAGCAGTTCTTC,CASSSQAGVYNEQFF,TRBJ2-1,TRBD2,TRBV11-2,NA
TGTGCCTGGAGTGTAGCAGCGGGAGGGTTCTACGAGCAGTACTTC,CAWSVAAGGFYEQYF,TRBJ2-7,TRBD2,TRBV30,once
TGCAGCGTTAGACGGACAGAGGGGACTGAAGCTTTCTTT,CSVRRTEGTEAFF,TRBJ1-1,NA,TRBV29-1,NA
TGTGCCAGCAGTTTACGGGAGGGCCTCATACCCAATGAGCAGTTCTTC,CASSLREGLIPNEQFF,TRBJ2-1,TRBD2,TRBV27,NA
TGTGCCAGCAGTTTAAACCACGGGACAGGGGGAAGATATAGCAATCAGCCCCAGCATTTT,CASSLNHGTGGRYSNQPQHF,TRBJ1-5,TRBD1,TRBV28,NA
TGTGCCAGCAGTTACTCGAGTATCTTTAGGGAGCGGGGGCTCAATGAGCAGTTCTTC,CASSYSSIFRERGLNEQFF,TRBJ2-1,TRBD2,TRBV6-2/TRBV6-3,NA
TGTGCCTGGAGTGCCAGCCAAGGACAGGGGTGGAATCAGCCCCAGCATTTT,CAWSASQGQGWNQPQHF,TRBJ1-5,TRBD1,TRBV30,NA
TGTGCCAGCAGTTTAGGGACACCGGCGGGTGGCTACACCTTC,CASSLGTPAGGYTF,TRBJ1-2,NA,TRBV28,NA
TGTGCCAGCAGTACCGGGACAGGGGCCTACGAGCAGTACTTC,CASSTGTGAYEQYF,TRBJ2-7,TRBD1,TRBV27,NA
TGTGCCAGCAGCCCCCATCGGGAGAGGACTGAAGCTTTCTTT,CASSPHRERTEAFF,TRBJ1-1,NA,TRBV4-2,NA
TGCGCCAGCAGCTTGGGGACACGTGGAAACACCATATATTTT,CASSLGTRGNTIYF,TRBJ1-3,NA,TRBV5-1,NA
TGTGCCAGCAGTTTTCTTGTCAGGGACAATCAGCCCCAGCATTTT,CASSFLVRDNQPQHF,TRBJ1-5,NA,TRBV28,NA
TGTGCCAGTAGTATTATATCCTCAGATACGCAGTATTTT,CASSIISSDTQYF,TRBJ2-3,NA,TRBV19,once
TGTGCCAGCAGGAGGGACAGGGGCAATGAGCAGTTCTTC,CASRRDRGNEQFF,TRBJ2-1,TRBD1,TRBV2,once
TGCGCCAGCAGCGTAACAGGGGTCGAGCAGTACTTC,CASSVTGVEQYF,TRBJ2-7,TRBD1,TRBV5-1,NA
TGCGCCAGCAGCTTCGGGACTAGCGGCCAAGAGACCCAGTACTTC,CASSFGTSGQETQYF,TRBJ2-5,TRBD2,TRBV5-1,NA
TGTGCCAGCTCCCTTTCCATAGCGGCCTCCTACAATGAGCAGTTCTTC,CASSLSIAASYNEQFF,TRBJ2-1,NA,TRBV18,NA
TGTGCCAGCAGTTCCGCCGGGACAGGGAGCGGCTACACCTTC,CASSSAGTGSGYTF,TRBJ1-2,TRBD1,TRBV27,NA
TGTGCCAGCAGCGTAGCCGGGGACACGTCGTACAATGAGCAGTTCTTC,CASSVAGDTSYNEQFF,TRBJ2-1,NA,TRBV9,NA
TGTGCCAGTAGTATAGATCTACGGTTGAATCAGCCCCAGCATTTT,CASSIDLRLNQPQHF,TRBJ1-5,NA,TRBV19,once
TGTGCCTGGAGTGGCGACAGGTCCCCTAGACTCTATGGCTACACCTTC,CAWSGDRSPRLYGYTF,TRBJ1-2,NA,TRBV30,NA
TGCGCCAGCAGCCTCGAACTAGGCCTAGGACAGCCCCAGCATTTT,CASSLELGLGQPQHF,TRBJ1-5,NA,TRBV4-1,NA
TGTGCCAGCAGTTCCTATGGTGAGCAGTTCTTC,CASSSYGEQFF,TRBJ2-1,NA,TRBV27,NA
TGTGCCTGGATGGCGGGCACTACCGGAACCCAGTACTTC,CAWMAGTTGTQYF,TRBJ2-5,NA,TRBV30,NA
TGTGCCACCAGTGACACTCAAAGCTCCTACAATGAGCAGTTCTTC,CATSDTQSSYNEQFF,TRBJ2-1,NA,TRBV24-1,NA
TGCAGCGTTGAAGAAACAGGGGGTTACCCTAATGAAAAACTGTTTTTT,CSVEETGGYPNEKLFF,TRBJ1-4,TRBD1,TRBV29-1,NA
TGCGCCAGAGGACAGGGACAAGAAAAACTGTTTTTT,CARGQGQEKLFF,TRBJ1-4,TRBD1,TRBV23-1,NA
TGTGCCAGCAGCCTCCTCCGGACTGGTGGCGGACTAGACTTC,CASSLLRTGGGLDF,TRBJ2-7,TRBD2,TRBV11-2,NA
TGCGCCAGCAATAACGGAGGAGATGAAAAACTGTTTTTT,CASNNGGDEKLFF,TRBJ1-4,NA,TRBV5-1,NA
TGCGCCAGCAGCTTGCTTCCGGGTAGCTCCTACAATGAGCAGTTCTTC,CASSLLPGSSYNEQFF,TRBJ2-1,NA,TRBV5-1,NA
TGTGCCAGCAGCCCTCAACCGGGACAGGGGGGTGAGCAGTACTTC,CASSPQPGQGGEQYF,TRBJ2-7,TRBD1,TRBV4-2,few
TGTGCCAGCAGTTACTCTGGGACTAGCTTAAGCAATGAGCAGTTCTTC,CASSYSGTSLSNEQFF,TRBJ2-1,TRBD2,TRBV6-5,NA
TGTGCCAGCAGTTTCAGGGATGGCTACACCTTC,CASSFRDGYTF,TRBJ1-2,NA,TRBV28,NA
TGCGCCAGCAGCCAAGGGGCTAGCGGGGGATACAATGAGCAGTTCTTC,CASSQGASGGYNEQFF,TRBJ2-1,TRBD2,TRBV4-3,NA
TGTGCCAGCAGTGAACCCCCCAGGGGAGATCAGCCCCAGCATTTT,CASSEPPRGDQPQHF,TRBJ1-5,NA,TRBV6-1,NA
TGTGCCAGCAGCCTAGATACTAGCGGGTACAATGAGCAGTTCTTC,CASSLDTSGYNEQFF,TRBJ2-1,TRBD2,TRBV7-2,NA